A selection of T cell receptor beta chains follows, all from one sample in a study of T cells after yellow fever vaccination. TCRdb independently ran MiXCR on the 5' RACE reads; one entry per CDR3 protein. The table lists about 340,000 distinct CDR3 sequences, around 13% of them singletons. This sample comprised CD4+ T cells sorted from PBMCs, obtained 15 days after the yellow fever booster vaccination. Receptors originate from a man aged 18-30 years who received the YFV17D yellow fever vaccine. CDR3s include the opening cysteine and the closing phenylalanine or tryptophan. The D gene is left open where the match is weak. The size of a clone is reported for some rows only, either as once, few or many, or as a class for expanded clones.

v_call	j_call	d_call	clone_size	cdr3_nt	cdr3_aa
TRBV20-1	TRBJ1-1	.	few	TGCAGTGCTAGAGTAAGGAACACTGAAGCTTTCTTT	CSARVRNTEAFF
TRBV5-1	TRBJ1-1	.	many	TGCGCCAGCAGCTTTTCTACCTCGGGGTTCGAAGCTTTCTTT	CASSFSTSGFEAFF
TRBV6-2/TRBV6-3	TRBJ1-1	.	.	TGTGCCAGCAGAGGGACTTTATCGAACACTGAAGCTTTCTTT	CASRGTLSNTEAFF
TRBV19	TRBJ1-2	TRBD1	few	TGTGCCGTGAGCCGGGGACAGGACTATGGCTACACCTTC	CAVSRGQDYGYTF
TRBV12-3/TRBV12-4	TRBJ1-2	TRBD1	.	TGTGCCAGCAAGTTTACGCAGGGGGGGAGTGGGGGCTACACCTTC	CASKFTQGGSGGYTF
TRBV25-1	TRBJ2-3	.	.	TGTGCCAGCAGAAAAGGGGGTCCAGATACGCAGTATTTT	CASRKGGPDTQYF
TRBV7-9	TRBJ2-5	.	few	TGTGCCAGCGTTAGGGCGGACGGTCAAGAGACCCAGTACTTC	CASVRADGQETQYF
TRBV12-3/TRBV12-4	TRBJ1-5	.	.	TGTGCCAGCAGCCTATCCGGCAGGTCCCAGCATTTT	CASSLSGRSQHF
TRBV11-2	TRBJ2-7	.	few	TGTGCCAGCCGACCCATGAGCACCTACGGGGAGTACTTC	CASRPMSTYGEYF
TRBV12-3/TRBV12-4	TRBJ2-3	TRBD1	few	TGTGCCAGCAGCCGGGACAGAAGCGCAGATACGCAGTATTTT	CASSRDRSADTQYF
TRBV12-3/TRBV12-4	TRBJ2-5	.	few	TGTGCCAGTAGAAGAACCCAAGAGACCCAGTACTTC	CASRRTQETQYF
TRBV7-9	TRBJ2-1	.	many	TGTGCCAGCAGCTTAGATCAGGGACCTTACAATGAGCAGTTCTTC	CASSLDQGPYNEQFF
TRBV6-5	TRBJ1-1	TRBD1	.	TGTGCCAGCAGTTACTCAGAACAGGGGCTTGAAGCTTTCTTT	CASSYSEQGLEAFF
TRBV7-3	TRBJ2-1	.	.	TGTGCCAGCAGCCGCGCCGGGGGACCTCATGAGCAGTTCTTC	CASSRAGGPHEQFF
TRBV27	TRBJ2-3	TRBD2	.	TGTGCCAGCAGTATTGGGGGGGGGTCTACGCAGTATTTT	CASSIGGGSTQYF
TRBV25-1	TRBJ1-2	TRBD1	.	TGTGCCAGCAGAGCCGGGACAGGGGTAGTAGGCTACACCTTC	CASRAGTGVVGYTF
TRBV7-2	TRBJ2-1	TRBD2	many	TGTGCCAGCAGCTTATCGGGGGGGAACCTCTACAATGAGCAGTTCTTC	CASSLSGGNLYNEQFF